This T cell receptor (beta chain) was documented in a study of human T cells and chemical hapten exposure. Study details: TCR yields differed between samples (mainly from small differences in pooled library volume).

The library gave individual cDNA molecules unique molecular identifiers. TCRdb reprocessed the RACE reads via MiXCR and lists one record per CDR3 protein. The data contain under 130,000 distinct CDR3 sequences, around 10% of them singletons. Only a few counts were recorded for this clonotype. Its antigen is unknown. Study findings and constraints: The study found that DPC sensitization did not change TCRs above 1 in 1000 frequency. There was a positive correlation between PT1 expanded TCR counts and patch test score.

The germline V gene encodes CDR1 SGHAT and CDR2 FQNNGV. The CDR3 has 12 amino acids. Trimming cost V 4 bases and J 8 bases, with 11 bases left between them. Time point: patch test 1, 2 weeks after DPC sensitization. Specified treatment: therapeutic diphenylcyclopropenone sensitization with weekly scalp DPC. The rearrangement uses TRBV11-2 and TRBJ1-2, with D perhaps matching TRBD1 (6 bases). This receptor was taken from a woman between 40 and 50 years old with alopecia areata. Some clones in this sample may be carry-over from other donors' samples. Here the sequenced sample was whole blood, taken in connection with sensitization to the hapten diphenylcyclopropenone (DPC). CDR3 sequence: CASSWDTSGYTF. The CDR3 coding sequence is TGTGCCAGCAGCTGGGACACCTCGGGCTACACCTTC.